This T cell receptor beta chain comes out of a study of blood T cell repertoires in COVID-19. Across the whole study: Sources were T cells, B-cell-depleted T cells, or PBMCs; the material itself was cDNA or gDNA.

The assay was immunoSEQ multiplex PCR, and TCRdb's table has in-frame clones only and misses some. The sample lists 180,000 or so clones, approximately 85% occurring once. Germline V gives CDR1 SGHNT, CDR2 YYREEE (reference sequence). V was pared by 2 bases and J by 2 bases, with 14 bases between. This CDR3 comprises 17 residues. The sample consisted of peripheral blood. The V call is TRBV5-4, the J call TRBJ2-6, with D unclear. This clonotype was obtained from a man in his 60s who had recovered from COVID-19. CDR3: CASSLLPVRTGANVLTF. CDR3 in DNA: TGTGCCAGCAGCTTATTACCTGTGAGGACTGGGGCCAACGTCCTGACTTTC. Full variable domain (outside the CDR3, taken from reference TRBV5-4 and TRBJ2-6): ETGVTQSPTHLIKTRGQQVTLRCSSQSGHNTVSWYQQALGQGPQFIFQYYREEENGRGNFPPRFSGLQFPNYSSELNVNALELDDSALYLCASSLLPVRTGANVLTFGAGSRLTVL.